These 21 T cell receptor beta chains came from one sample sequenced in a study of T cell repertoires in cytomegalovirus infection. Each CDR3 protein gets one entry after TCRdb re-called the reads with MiXCR. The sample yields about 260,000 distinct CDR3 sequences, approximately 15% seen once. The material sequenced was PBMCs. The receptors stem from a human donor in good health (CMV status not recorded). Some clones in this sample may be carry-over from other donors' samples.

This clonotype was seen at least ten times. The chain uses TRBV6-2 or TRBV6-3 and TRBJ1-6; D ambiguous. Germline V lookup: CDR1 MNHEY, CDR2 SVGEGT. The CDR3 is made up of 16 amino acids. V lost 6 bases, J lost 7 bases, and 19 bases lay in between. CDR3 DNA: TGTGCCAGCAGCCGGGCCCTTCGAAATAGAAATTCACCCCTCCACTTT. This gives the protein CASSRALRNRNSPLHF.

The chain uses TRBV6-5 and TRBJ1-5, with D unresolved. V lost 0 bases and J lost 4, with 4 bases in between. This CDR3 is built from 13 residues. Germline CDR1 MNHEY, CDR2 SVGAGI. Here the CDR3 reads CASSYSLNQPQHF. The CDR3, as DNA: TGTGCCAGCAGTTACTCACTAAATCAGCCCCAGCATTTT.

This clonotype came up many times. This sequence joins TRBV7-2 and TRBJ2-7, with 9 positions matching TRBD2. The junction had 13 bases not matched to a gene; V was cut back by 3 bases and J by 7 bases. CDR3 length: 16 amino acids. Germline CDR1 and CDR2: SGHTA and FQGNSA. CDR3 sequence: CASSFMAGGPLDEQYF. The CDR3 region has the DNA TGTGCCAGCAGCTTTATGGCGGGAGGGCCGCTGGATGAGCAGTACTTC.

Details on this clonotype: At one of its ends the junction is not consistent with the germline gene, which may arise from a read error. This chain uses TRBV6-7 with TRBJ2-7, with TRBD1 matching over 7 bases. TRBV6-7 is reported as an ORF; its role is uncertain. The CDR3 has 17 amino acids. The chain's CDR3 is CASSYSPTGTEPYEQYF. CDR3 DNA sequence: TGTGCCAGCAGCTACTCACCGACCGGGACAGAGCCCTACGAGCAGTACTTC.

This clonotype was seen a handful of times. The V gene is TRBV28, the J gene TRBJ1-1; D remains ambiguous. Germline CDR1 and CDR2: MDHEN and SYDVKM. Between the trimmed V and J ends, which lost 8 bases and 4 bases, there was a span of 14 bases. The CDR3 contains 13 residues. DNA of the CDR3: TGTGCCAGCGGCCTGATGGGAGGCACTGAAGCTTTCTTT. As protein: CASGLMGGTEAFF.

V usage is TRBV29-1 and J usage is TRBJ2-7; the D gene is possibly TRBD2 (7 bases). In germline, CDR1 is SQVTM, CDR2 ANQGSEA. Trimming took 7 bases from V and 2 from J, leaving 15 bases between them. The CDR3 consists of 13 residues. CDR3 bases: TGCAGCGGGGGGGGAGGGGGAACCTACGAGCAGTACTTC. Translated: CSGGGGGTYEQYF.

This clonotype was detected many times. The rearrangement joins TRBV19 to TRBJ2-3; D gene uncertain. Germline CDR1 is LNHDA and CDR2 is SQIVND (reference sequence). The CDR3 is 14 residues long. The V and J ends lost 6 bases and 1 base respectively, with 11 bases between them. As DNA, the CDR3 is TGTGCCAGTAGAGGACGGGCCCGCACAGATACGCAGTATTTT. Translating it yields CASRGRARTDTQYF.

This rearrangement joins TRBV7-2 to TRBJ2-1; D is uncertain. The CDR3 length is 11 residues. Per the germline V gene, CDR1 is SGHTA and CDR2 is FQGNSA. V lost 1 base and J lost 9, with 4 bases in between. The CDR3 is CASSLVVEQFF. The CDR3 DNA reads TGTGCCAGCAGCTTAGTCGTTGAGCAGTTCTTC.

This clonotype was found a few times. This chain connects TRBV20-1 to TRBJ2-7; TRBD2 might be the D (5 bases). V shed 0 bases and J shed 0 bases, with 15 bases lying between them. Germline V gene lookup returns CDR1 DFQATT and CDR2 SNEGSKA (reference sequence). The CDR3 has 16 residues. CDR3 amino acids: CSARDLLGESSYEQYF. CDR3 in DNA: TGCAGTGCTAGAGATCTCCTCGGGGAGTCCTCCTACGAGCAGTACTTC.

J is TRBJ2-4 and V is TRBV12-3 or TRBV12-4, with a weak D call TRBD1 (5 bases). The V and J ends lost 5 bases and 7 bases respectively, with 24 bases between them. The CDR3 runs to 17 residues. CDR3 amino acids: CASSPTDIPSRINIQYF. CDR3 nucleotide sequence: TGTGCCAGCAGTCCGACAGACATCCCGTCTCGTATTAACATTCAGTACTTC.

This clonotype was detected only once. The gene calls are TRBV20-1 and TRBJ2-2; TRBD1 might be the D (8 bases). This CDR3 spans 15 amino acids. The V end lost 3 bases, the J end lost 4 bases, and 15 bases lay between the germline ends. CDR1 and CDR2 from the germline V gene are DFQATT and SNEGSKA (reference sequence). Here the CDR3 reads CSARGTGGGTGELFF. CDR3 coding DNA: TGCAGTGCTAGGGGAACAGGGGGGGGCACCGGGGAGCTGTTTTTT.

This clonotype was observed many times. The chain has TRBV7-3 and TRBJ2-3; the match to TRBD1 covers 7 bases. The CDR3 consists of 16 residues. The germline CDR1 and CDR2 sequences are SGHTA and FQGTGA. After removal of 3 bases from V and 2 bases from J, the junction contained 8 bases not matched to a gene. CDR3: CASSLGQSHPTDTQYF. Here the CDR3 DNA reads TGTGCCAGCAGCTTGGGACAGTCCCACCCCACAGATACGCAGTATTTT.

This clonotype was recorded many times. The chain links TRBV7-3 to TRBJ1-2; 10 nucleotides line up with TRBD1. This CDR3 is 14 amino acids long. Looked up from germline, CDR1 is SGHTA and CDR2 is FQGTGA. V lost 2 bases, J lost 6 bases, and 3 bases stayed unmatched. The CDR3 nucleotides are TGTGCCAGCAGCTTAGGACAGGGGGTTGATGGCTACACCTTC. Protein product: CASSLGQGVDGYTF. Looking up the rest from reference TRBV7-3 and TRBJ1-2 gives the full variable domain: GAGVSQTPSNKVTEKGKYVELRCDPISGHTALYWYRQSLGQGPEFLIYFQGTGAADDSGLPNDRFFAVRPEGSVSTLKIQRTERGDSAVYLCASSLGQGVDGYTFGSGTRLTVV.

This clonotype came up a few times. The chain uses TRBV5-1 and TRBJ1-3; D is uncertain. The V gene's germline CDR1 is SGHRS and CDR2 YFSETQ. The V and J ends lost 6 bases and 0 bases respectively, with 16 bases between them. CDR3 length: 16 residues. CDR3 nucleotide sequence: TGCGCCAGCAAGGAGACACTTTCCATCTCTGGAAACACCATATATTTT. The encoded protein is CASKETLSISGNTIYF.

This clonotype was detected a few times. The CDR3 coding sequence is TGTGCCAGCAGTCAGACCGACAGTATCTATAATTCACCCCTCCACTTT. It yields the protein CASSQTDSIYNSPLHF. The chain uses TRBV6-2 or TRBV6-3 and TRBJ1-6; D possibly corresponds to TRBD1 (5 bases). The V gene's germline CDR1 is MNHEY and CDR2 SVGEGT. Trimming pared 5 bases from V and 3 bases from J, leaving 14 bases between. CDR3 length: 16 amino acids.

Only a few counts were recorded for this clonotype. The CDR3 spells CSARDRRSGSTDTQYF. The CDR3 DNA follows: TGCAGTGCTAGAGATCGTAGGAGCGGGAGCACAGATACGCAGTATTTT. The J gene is TRBJ2-3, the V gene TRBV20-1, with D possibly matching TRBD2 (6 bases). The CDR3 runs 16 residues. CDR1 and CDR2 (germline): DFQATT, SNEGSKA (reference sequence). Trimming shortened V by 0 bases and J by 0 bases, and 13 bases separated the two germline ends.

Only a few counts were recorded for this clonotype. The V gene is TRBV5-5, the J gene TRBJ2-7; 9 bases line up with TRBD1. Germline lookup yields CDR1 SGHKS and CDR2 YYEKEE (reference sequence). This CDR3 is 17 amino acids long. Trimming removed 4 bases from V and 2 bases from J; junction bases left unmatched: 13. In DNA form, the CDR3 reads TGTGCCAGCAGCCCTGGACAGGGGTGGGGGGTGACCTACGAGCAGTACTTC. It yields the protein CASSPGQGWGVTYEQYF.

CDR3 DNA: TGTGCCAGTAGTCGACAGCAAGCCTCTGGGGCCAACGTCCTGACTTTC. Translating it yields CASSRQQASGANVLTF. The rearrangement links TRBV19 to TRBJ2-6, with D perhaps matching TRBD1 (5 bases). There are 16 residues in the CDR3. The germline gives CDR1 LNHDA, CDR2 SQIVND (reference sequence). V was pared by 5 bases and J by 0 bases, with 11 bases between.

With respect to this clonotype: Since a much larger clone is just one base distant, this may be a read error. J is TRBJ1-2 and V is TRBV19, with D tentatively TRBD1 (5 bases). Germline V gives CDR1 LNHDA, CDR2 SQIVND (reference sequence). CDR3 length: 13 amino acids. CDR3 sequence (DNA): TGTGCCAGTAGTCTCCGGGACCCTGAAGGCTACTCCTTC. This gives the protein CASSLRDPEGYSF.

This clonotype was seen a handful of times. V is TRBV11-3 and J is TRBJ2-3; no reliable D call. V was cut by 5 bases and J by 0 bases, with 9 bases left in between. The CDR3 is 14 amino acids. Germline lookup yields CDR1 SGHNT and CDR2 YENEEA. The CDR3 region has the DNA TGTGCCAGCAGCCGAGACCCTAGCACAGATACGCAGTATTTT. Amino acids: CASSRDPSTDTQYF. The variable domain in full, completed from reference TRBV11-3 and TRBJ2-3, reads EAGVVQSPRYKIIEKKQPVAFWCNPISGHNTLYWYLQNLGQGPELLIRYENEEAVDDSQLPKDRFSAERLKGVDSTLKIQPAELGDSAVYLCASSRDPSTDTQYFGPGTRLTVL.

The J gene is TRBJ2-1, the V gene TRBV7-6, with a possible D match to TRBD2 (6 bases). This CDR3 is built from 17 residues. Trimming shortened V by 1 base and J by 1 base, and 14 bases separated the two germline ends. Germline V CDR1 and CDR2: SGHVS, FNYEAQ. The CDR3 DNA reads as TGTGCCAGCAGCTTAGAGGGTCGGGAGAAGTCCTACAATGAGCAGTTCTTC. This sequence encodes CASSLEGREKSYNEQFF.